This T cell receptor (beta chain) is from a study of blood T cell repertoires in COVID-19. The wider study: Collection of acute and convalescent COVID-19 samples took place in the United States, Italy and Spain. T cells, B-cell-depleted T cells, or PBMCs supplied cDNA or gDNA.

Assay used: immunoSEQ multiplex PCR; TCRdb lists only in-frame clones, some missing. The table shows some 200,000 clones, with around 84% occurring only once. Trimming at V came to 2 bases and at J to 0 bases, leaving 2 bases not matched to a gene. Germline lookup yields CDR1 SGHDT and CDR2 YYEEEE. The CDR3 consists of 15 residues. The specimen sequenced was peripheral blood. The rearrangement joins TRBV5-6 to TRBJ2-3, with TRBD2 identical over 8 bases. The clonotype originates from a woman older than 75 with active or convalescent COVID-19. DNA for the CDR3: TGTGCCAGCAGCTTTACGGGGGGGAGCACAGATACGCAGTATTTT. Protein product: CASSFTGGSTDTQYF.